Here is one T cell receptor (beta chain) with its context. The antigen is not known. This sample is drawn from a study of cytotoxic CD8 clonotypes in ibrutinib-treated CLL. About the study: The patients comprised about eleven relapsed/refractory and around 15 treatment-naive cases, about 18 IGHV unmutated. On average, 94,082 productive rearrangements and approximately 250,000 productive templates per sample. Study-level results: Clonality measured at baseline exceeded age-matched healthy donors, tracking circulating CD8+ T-cell counts.

Libraries of TCR beta were made from approximately 2 micrograms of genomic DNA that came from cryopreserved PBMCs. This CDR3 contains 15 residues. The germline V gene has CDR1 MNHEY and CDR2 SVGAGI. Trimming shortened V by 4 bases and J by 10 bases, and 17 bases separated the two germline ends. The method was immunoSEQ multiplex PCR; TCRdb's version includes in-frame clones alone and lacks a portion of them. The profile shows 30,000 to 35,000 clones, approximately 69% of them singletons. Sequences were derived from PBMCs, sampled before ibrutinib treatment. The receptor comes from a human donor with chronic lymphocytic leukemia. The chain is built from TRBV6-5 and TRBJ1-6, with D maybe TRBD1 (6 bases). This CDR3 reads CASSWEGGRGSPLHF. For the CDR3, the DNA is TGTGCCAGCAGTTGGGAGGGGGGCCGGGGGTCACCCCTCCACTTT.